The 3 T cell receptor beta chains presented below share a single source sample, sequenced in a study of T cell repertoires in cytomegalovirus infection. Each CDR3 protein is one row after TCRdb ran MiXCR on the reads. The sample lists about 530,000 distinct CDR3 sequences; about 25% were seen once. The sample comprised PBMCs. Source of these receptors: a human donor in good health (CMV status not recorded). Some clones in this sample may be carry-over from other donors' samples.

A word on this clonotype: One end of the junction varies from germline; a read error may be responsible. V and J are TRBV19 and TRBJ2-3; 7 bases fit TRBD2. The germline V gene encodes CDR1 LNHDA and CDR2 SQIVND (reference sequence). The CDR3 runs 14 residues. In DNA form, the CDR3 reads TGTGCAAGTAGAGCGGGGAACGACCTGAATACGCAGTATTTT. Translated: CASRAGNDLNTQYF.

This clonotype was recorded a few times. The chain combines TRBV4-1 with TRBJ2-7, with D hard to call. Trimming stripped 1 base from V and 12 bases from J, with 13 bases between. The CDR3 contains 12 residues. Germline loops: CDR1 MGHRA, CDR2 YSYEKL. Here the CDR3 reads CASSQVESNPYF. CDR3 coding DNA: TGCGCCAGCAGCCAAGTGGAATCAAACCCGTACTTC.

This clonotype has ten or more counts. The chain couples TRBV7-8 to TRBJ2-3; a weak D match, TRBD2 (6 bases). Germline CDR1 SGHVS, CDR2 FQNEAQ. CDR3 length: 14 residues. The ends were cut back, 3 bases at V and 3 bases at J, with 10 bases in the middle. The CDR3 protein is CASSLAGITDTQYF. The CDR3 DNA sequence: TGTGCCAGCAGCTTGGCGGGGATAACAGATACGCAGTATTTT.